This T cell receptor beta chain was sequenced for a study of shared clonotypes between healthy human individuals. Whole-study context: The cohort had a couple of women and a few men, ages 18 to 49.

CDR3 length: 13 amino acids. Germline lookup yields CDR1 LNHNV and CDR2 YYDKDF (reference sequence). The germline V and J ends were trimmed by 0 bases and 7 bases, with 8 bases remaining between them. In replicate PCRs of sorted subsets, approximately 210 ng DNA, 29,000 or so T cell genomes, was used. The protocol was immunoSEQ multiplex PCR, while the TCRdb copy is restricted to in-frame clones and leaves out a portion. The data show about 2.4 million clones, with over 85% seen just once and about 0.34% held by the top ten. Sequencing used naive CD4+ T cells from PBMCs. Subset in this sample: CD45RA+ positively selected. The chain carries TRBV15 and TRBJ2-3, with D possibly TRBD1 on 6 matching bases. This TCR was sampled from a young man in good health. Some clones in this sample may be carry-over from other donors' samples. Here the CDR3 reads CATSRDQGNTQYF. CDR3 DNA sequence: TGTGCCACCAGCAGAGATCAGGGGAATACGCAGTATTTT.